This T cell receptor (beta chain) was profiled in a study of T-cell reconstitution after alpha-beta-depleted transplantation in children. The CDR3 spans 16 residues. V gave up 3 bases and J gave up 2 bases; unmatched junction bases: 6. Germline assignment: CDR1 LGHDT and CDR2 YNNKEL (reference sequence). This clonotype was seen repeatedly, ten times or more. The library targeted TCRbeta and was prepared with unique molecular identifiers. Using its own MiXCR run on the PCR reads, TCRdb lists one record per CDR3 protein. The sample yields around 600,000 distinct CDR3 sequences, 10% seen once. This sequence originates from a human donor who donated a stem cell graft to a child with acute myeloid leukemia. The chain carries TRBV3-1 and TRBJ2-2, with TRBD1 identical over 7 bases. Sequencing was performed on PBMCs from the stem cell graft donor, taken from the stem cell graft. The CDR3 sequence: CASSHKTGLNTGELFF. CDR3 bases: TGTGCCAGCAGCCACAAGACAGGGTTAAACACCGGGGAGCTGTTTTTT.